Listed below are T cell receptor beta chains from one sample, sequenced in a study of STAT5B mutations in CD4+ large granular lymphocyte leukemia. The data were produced by immunoSEQ multiplex PCR, yet TCRdb's version contains in-frame clones alone and is incomplete. The sample gives about 40,000 clones, roughly 80% of which show up once; 3% to 4.5% is in the top ten. Source material: CD4+ T cells from blood buffy coats. Receptor source: a human donor in good health. The CDR3 runs from the conserved cysteine through the conserved F or W. The order of the fields is D gene, clone size, J gene, V gene, CDR3 protein, CDR3 DNA. The D gene is left open where the match is weak. The size of a clone is reported for some rows only, either as once, few or many, or as a class for expanded clones.

D gene: TRBD2
clone size: few
J gene: TRBJ2-1
V gene: TRBV7-2
CDR3 protein: CASSSGFSGAGVVEQFF
CDR3 DNA: TGTGCCAGCAGCTCCGGATTTAGTGGAGCGGGAGTAGTTGAGCAGTTCTTC

D gene: .
clone size: .
J gene: TRBJ2-1
V gene: TRBV15
CDR3 protein: CATTPRRSSYNEQFF
CDR3 DNA: TGTGCCACCACCCCGCGGAGGAGCTCCTACAATGAGCAGTTCTTC

D gene: TRBD1
clone size: .
J gene: TRBJ2-3
V gene: TRBV14
CDR3 protein: CASSPTGGTTDTQYF
CDR3 DNA: TGTGCCAGCAGTCCTACAGGGGGTACCACAGATACGCAGTATTTT

D gene: .
clone size: .
J gene: TRBJ1-2
V gene: TRBV25-1
CDR3 protein: CASSAPGAGQNYGYTF
CDR3 DNA: TGTGCCAGCAGTGCCCCCGGGGCAGGGCAGAACTATGGCTACACCTTC

D gene: .
clone size: .
J gene: TRBJ2-2
V gene: TRBV5-1
CDR3 protein: CASSPPGPQGTGELFF
CDR3 DNA: TGCGCCAGCAGCCCCCCGGGACCCCAGGGAACCGGGGAGCTGTTTTTT

D gene: .
clone size: .
J gene: TRBJ1-2
V gene: TRBV9
CDR3 protein: CASSVGLNREYGYTF
CDR3 DNA: TGTGCCAGCAGCGTAGGTTTGAACAGGGAGTATGGCTACACCTTC

D gene: .
clone size: .
J gene: TRBJ1-2
V gene: TRBV7-2
CDR3 protein: CASSHDVLEGGGYTF
CDR3 DNA: TGTGCCAGCAGTCACGACGTGTTGGAGGGCGGTGGCTACACCTTC

D gene: .
clone size: .
J gene: TRBJ1-4
V gene: TRBV6-5
CDR3 protein: CASSYSDYNEKLFF
CDR3 DNA: TGTGCCAGCAGTTACTCTGATTATAATGAAAAACTGTTTTTT

D gene: TRBD1
clone size: .
J gene: TRBJ2-7
V gene: TRBV7-9
CDR3 protein: CASSKGQVSSYEQYF
CDR3 DNA: TGTGCCAGCAGCAAAGGACAGGTGAGCTCCTACGAGCAGTACTTC

D gene: TRBD2
clone size: few
J gene: TRBJ2-7
V gene: TRBV27
CDR3 protein: CASSVLAGPSYEQYF
CDR3 DNA: TGTGCCAGCAGTGTACTAGCGGGCCCTTCCTACGAGCAGTACTTC

D gene: .
clone size: .
J gene: TRBJ2-5
V gene: TRBV5-1
CDR3 protein: CASSASTGIQETQYF
CDR3 DNA: TGCGCCAGCAGCGCCTCGACAGGAATCCAAGAGACCCAGTACTTC

D gene: TRBD2
clone size: .
J gene: TRBJ2-5
V gene: TRBV6-6
CDR3 protein: CASRILAGGQETQYF
CDR3 DNA: TGTGCCAGCAGGATACTAGCGGGGGGCCAAGAGACCCAGTACTTC

D gene: .
clone size: once
J gene: TRBJ2-3
V gene: TRBV15
CDR3 protein: CATSRELIDTQYF
CDR3 DNA: TGTGCCACCAGCAGGGAACTTATAGATACGCAGTATTTT

D gene: .
clone size: .
J gene: TRBJ1-3
V gene: TRBV19
CDR3 protein: CASSIRGSSSGNTIYF
CDR3 DNA: TGTGCCAGTAGTATTCGGGGCAGCTCCTCTGGAAACACCATATATTTT

D gene: .
clone size: .
J gene: TRBJ1-1
V gene: TRBV30
CDR3 protein: CAGGGEVTEAFF
CDR3 DNA: TGTGCTGGGGGGGGAGAGGTCACTGAAGCTTTCTTT

D gene: TRBD2
clone size: once
J gene: TRBJ2-1
V gene: TRBV14
CDR3 protein: CASSQGLLAGVDEQFF
CDR3 DNA: TGTGCCAGCAGCCAAGGGTTACTAGCGGGAGTCGATGAGCAGTTCTTC

D gene: .
clone size: .
J gene: TRBJ1-3
V gene: TRBV19
CDR3 protein: CASAETRSGNTIYF
CDR3 DNA: TGTGCCTCTGCTGAGACGCGCTCTGGAAACACCATATATTTT

D gene: .
clone size: .
J gene: TRBJ2-7
V gene: TRBV6-1
CDR3 protein: CASRLWLELYF
CDR3 DNA: TGTGCCAGCAGACTCTGGTTGGAACTTTACTTC

D gene: .
clone size: .
J gene: TRBJ1-2
V gene: TRBV6-1
CDR3 protein: CASSEGTNYGYTF
CDR3 DNA: TGTGCCAGCAGTGAAGGGACTAACTATGGCTACACCTTC

D gene: TRBD1
clone size: .
J gene: TRBJ1-2
V gene: TRBV10-3
CDR3 protein: CAISEGQGADGYTF
CDR3 DNA: TGTGCCATCAGTGAGGGGCAGGGGGCGGATGGCTACACCTTC

D gene: TRBD2
clone size: .
J gene: TRBJ2-2
V gene: TRBV23-1
CDR3 protein: CASRTSGRAGGELFF
CDR3 DNA: TGCGCCAGCAGGACTAGCGGGAGGGCCGGCGGGGAGCTGTTTTTT

D gene: TRBD1
clone size: .
J gene: TRBJ1-2
V gene: TRBV7-2
CDR3 protein: CASSLQGGGPYGYTF
CDR3 DNA: TGTGCCAGCAGCTTGCAAGGGGGCGGCCCCTATGGCTACACCTTC

D gene: .
clone size: .
J gene: TRBJ2-2
V gene: TRBV28
CDR3 protein: CASSRAGELFF
CDR3 DNA: TGTGCCAGCAGTCGGGCCGGGGAGCTGTTTTTT

D gene: .
clone size: .
J gene: TRBJ2-3
V gene: TRBV7-3
CDR3 protein: CASSLHSVSTDTQYF
CDR3 DNA: TGTGCCAGCAGCCTCCACTCGGTTAGCACAGATACGCAGTATTTT

D gene: TRBD2
clone size: .
J gene: TRBJ2-5
V gene: TRBV9
CDR3 protein: CASSAGSSGRWETQYF
CDR3 DNA: TGTGCCAGCAGCGCCGGCTCCAGCGGGAGATGGGAGACCCAGTACTTC

D gene: TRBD1
clone size: .
J gene: TRBJ1-1
V gene: TRBV11-1
CDR3 protein: CASSFGTGGYTEAFF
CDR3 DNA: TGTGCCAGCAGCTTTGGGACAGGGGGTTACACTGAAGCTTTCTTT

D gene: .
clone size: .
J gene: TRBJ1-6
V gene: TRBV5-6
CDR3 protein: CASSLSIGNSPLHF
CDR3 DNA: TGTGCCAGCAGCTTAAGTATTGGCAATTCACCCCTCCACTTT

D gene: TRBD2
clone size: .
J gene: TRBJ2-2
V gene: TRBV7-3
CDR3 protein: CASSLILAGSNTGELFF
CDR3 DNA: TGTGCCAGCAGCTTAATACTAGCGGGATCGAACACCGGGGAGCTGTTTTTT

D gene: .
clone size: .
J gene: TRBJ2-7
V gene: TRBV5-4
CDR3 protein: CASSLGDPPYEQYF
CDR3 DNA: TGTGCCAGCAGCTTGGGGGACCCCCCCTACGAGCAGTACTTC

D gene: .
clone size: .
J gene: TRBJ1-3
V gene: TRBV11-2
CDR3 protein: CASSLAPSGNTTYF
CDR3 DNA: TGTGCCAGCAGCTTAGCCCCCTCTGGAAACACCACATATTTT

D gene: TRBD2
clone size: .
J gene: TRBJ2-3
V gene: TRBV5-1
CDR3 protein: CASSTGTRADTQYF
CDR3 DNA: TGCGCCAGCAGCACCGGGACTAGAGCAGATACGCAGTATTTT